These T cell receptor beta chains were read from a single sample in a study of blood T cell repertoires in COVID-19. The data were produced by immunoSEQ multiplex PCR, yet TCRdb's version contains in-frame clones alone and is incomplete. The sample has about 190,000 clones; roughly 84% are singletons. Input material: PBMCs or T cells enriched from blood (not recorded which). The source is a woman in her 30s who had recovered from COVID-19. Each CDR3 is given with its conserved first and last residue. Each record gives: J gene, clone size, V gene, D gene, CDR3 protein, CDR3 DNA. D genes are given only for firm matches. Rows may omit the clone size; those that give it use once, few, many or a size class.

j_gene: TRBJ1-1
abundance: .
v_gene: TRBV6-1
d_gene: .
CDR3aa: CASSEEARFTEAFF
CDR3nt: TGTGCCAGCAGTGAAGAAGCTAGGTTCACTGAAGCTTTCTTT

j_gene: TRBJ2-2
abundance: once
v_gene: TRBV5-4
d_gene: .
CDR3aa: CASSLGGATGELFF
CDR3nt: TGTGCCAGCAGCTTAGGAGGGGCAACCGGGGAGCTGTTTTTT

j_gene: TRBJ1-4
abundance: .
v_gene: TRBV10-3
d_gene: .
CDR3aa: CAVSRATNEKLFF
CDR3nt: TGTGCCGTCTCGAGAGCAACTAATGAAAAACTGTTTTTT

j_gene: TRBJ2-1
abundance: .
v_gene: TRBV6-1
d_gene: TRBD2
CDR3aa: CASSESSGAYNEQFF
CDR3nt: TGTGCCAGCAGTGAAAGTAGCGGGGCCTACAATGAGCAGTTCTTC

j_gene: TRBJ2-1
abundance: .
v_gene: TRBV11-3
d_gene: .
CDR3aa: CASSPGLGPYNEQFF
CDR3nt: TGTGCCAGCAGCCCAGGGTTGGGGCCCTACAATGAGCAGTTCTTC

j_gene: TRBJ2-1
abundance: .
v_gene: TRBV11-3
d_gene: .
CDR3aa: CASSLDLAGQLFF
CDR3nt: TGTGCCAGCAGCTTAGATCTGGCGGGACAGCTGTTCTTC

j_gene: TRBJ1-2
abundance: .
v_gene: TRBV28
d_gene: TRBD1
CDR3aa: CATTGDRTNYGYTF
CDR3nt: TGTGCCACCACTGGGGACAGGACTAACTATGGCTACACCTTC

j_gene: TRBJ1-5
abundance: .
v_gene: TRBV19
d_gene: .
CDR3aa: CASLDYRSNQPQHF
CDR3nt: TGTGCCAGCCTAGATTACCGTAGCAATCAGCCCCAGCATTTT

j_gene: TRBJ2-3
abundance: once
v_gene: TRBV7-8
d_gene: TRBD2
CDR3aa: CASSLVGTSGGFSTDTQYF
CDR3nt: TGTGCCAGCAGCTTAGTTGGGACTAGCGGGGGGTTTAGCACAGATACGCAGTATTTT

j_gene: TRBJ1-6
abundance: once
v_gene: TRBV10-1
d_gene: TRBD1
CDR3aa: CARTPCRGRKNSPLHF
CDR3nt: TGCGCCAGGACACCCTGTAGGGGGCGAAAGAATTCACCCCTCCACTTT

j_gene: TRBJ1-5
abundance: few
v_gene: TRBV6-5
d_gene: .
CDR3aa: CASSYRGLNQPQHF
CDR3nt: TGTGCCAGCAGTTACAGGGGCCTCAATCAGCCCCAGCATTTT

j_gene: TRBJ1-6
abundance: once
v_gene: TRBV7-6
d_gene: .
CDR3aa: CASSRNFVGRFLTLHF
CDR3nt: TGTGCCAGCAGCCGAAATTTCGTGGGCCGTTTTTTAACCCTCCACTTT

j_gene: TRBJ1-1
abundance: .
v_gene: TRBV25-1
d_gene: .
CDR3aa: CASSGSTEAMNTEAFF
CDR3nt: TGTGCCAGCAGTGGTTCGACAGAAGCCATGAACACTGAAGCTTTCTTT

j_gene: TRBJ2-1
abundance: .
v_gene: TRBV7-9
d_gene: TRBD2
CDR3aa: CASTRYWGLAGDYNEQFF
CDR3nt: TGTGCCAGCACCCGGTATTGGGGACTAGCGGGGGACTACAATGAGCAGTTCTTC

j_gene: TRBJ1-1
abundance: .
v_gene: TRBV12-3/TRBV12-4
d_gene: .
CDR3aa: CASSLGQTLEAFF
CDR3nt: TGTGCCAGCAGCCTTGGACAGACACTTGAAGCTTTCTTT

j_gene: TRBJ2-7
abundance: .
v_gene: TRBV9
d_gene: TRBD2
CDR3aa: CASTSTTSGRAVSSYEQYF
CDR3nt: TGTGCCAGCACTTCCACGACTAGCGGGAGGGCCGTGAGCTCCTACGAGCAGTACTTC

j_gene: TRBJ2-7
abundance: once
v_gene: TRBV28
d_gene: TRBD2
CDR3aa: CASSSPGGSLSNEQYF
CDR3nt: TGTGCCAGCAGCTCCCCGGGCGGGAGCCTTTCAAACGAGCAGTACTTC

j_gene: TRBJ2-7
abundance: .
v_gene: TRBV2
d_gene: TRBD1
CDR3aa: CASRTGTGGYEQYF
CDR3nt: TGTGCCAGCAGAACGGGGACAGGGGGCTACGAGCAGTACTTC

j_gene: TRBJ2-3
abundance: .
v_gene: TRBV21-1
d_gene: .
CDR3aa: CASSRKRGPGSGTQYF
CDR3nt: TGTGCCAGCAGCAGGAAGCGGGGGCCTGGCAGTGGTACGCAGTATTTT

j_gene: TRBJ1-3
abundance: .
v_gene: TRBV4-1
d_gene: .
CDR3aa: CASSQPPTISGNTIYF
CDR3nt: TGCGCCAGCAGCCAACCCCCTACGATCTCTGGAAACACCATATATTTT

j_gene: TRBJ2-1
abundance: .
v_gene: TRBV7-9
d_gene: TRBD2
CDR3aa: CASSPGAPGLAANEQFF
CDR3nt: TGTGCCAGCAGCCCCGGGGCGCCGGGACTAGCGGCAAATGAGCAGTTCTTC

j_gene: TRBJ1-6
abundance: .
v_gene: TRBV10-2
d_gene: TRBD1
CDR3aa: CASSSRTGTNSPLHF
CDR3nt: TGCGCCAGCTCTTCTCGGACAGGCACTAATTCACCCCTCCACTTT

j_gene: TRBJ1-1
abundance: few
v_gene: TRBV11-3
d_gene: .
CDR3aa: CASSWTGRMNTEAFF
CDR3nt: TGTGCCAGCAGCTGGACGGGGAGGATGAACACTGAAGCTTTCTTT

j_gene: TRBJ2-7
abundance: .
v_gene: TRBV28
d_gene: .
CDR3aa: CASSPMEGTHEQYF
CDR3nt: TGTGCCAGCAGTCCCATGGAGGGGACCCACGAGCAGTACTTC

j_gene: TRBJ2-7
abundance: .
v_gene: TRBV29-1
d_gene: TRBD2
CDR3aa: CSVEGLAGLEQYF
CDR3nt: TGCAGCGTTGAAGGCCTAGCGGGACTCGAGCAGTACTTC

j_gene: TRBJ1-2
abundance: .
v_gene: TRBV6-5
d_gene: .
CDR3aa: CASSQHDNYGYTF
CDR3nt: TGTGCCAGCAGTCAACACGATAACTATGGCTACACCTTC

j_gene: TRBJ1-1
abundance: .
v_gene: TRBV7-9
d_gene: .
CDR3aa: CASSRDRNTEAFF
CDR3nt: TGTGCCAGCAGCCGAGACAGAAACACTGAAGCTTTCTTT

j_gene: TRBJ1-1
abundance: .
v_gene: TRBV5-1
d_gene: .
CDR3aa: CASGRTDRNTEAFF
CDR3nt: TGCGCCAGCGGGCGGACAGACCGGAACACTGAAGCTTTCTTT

j_gene: TRBJ2-7
abundance: .
v_gene: TRBV2
d_gene: .
CDR3aa: CASTSGGTGSYEQYF
CDR3nt: TGTGCCAGCACAAGCGGCGGGACCGGCTCCTACGAGCAGTACTTC

j_gene: TRBJ1-1
abundance: .
v_gene: TRBV5-1
d_gene: .
CDR3aa: CASSLDLHTEAFF
CDR3nt: TGCGCCAGCAGCTTGGACTTACACACTGAAGCTTTCTTT

j_gene: TRBJ2-3
abundance: .
v_gene: TRBV5-1
d_gene: .
CDR3aa: CASRGPGHRTDTQYF
CDR3nt: TGCGCCAGCAGGGGGCCCGGACACCGCACAGATACGCAGTATTTT

j_gene: TRBJ2-4
abundance: once
v_gene: TRBV18
d_gene: .
CDR3aa: CASSNSGGGIQYF
CDR3nt: TGTGCCAGCTCCAACTCAGGGGGAGGCATTCAGTACTTC

j_gene: TRBJ2-1
abundance: .
v_gene: TRBV9
d_gene: .
CDR3aa: CASSVGGRGNEQFF
CDR3nt: TGTGCCAGCAGCGTGGGGGGGCGCGGTAATGAGCAGTTCTTC

j_gene: TRBJ1-5
abundance: .
v_gene: TRBV5-1
d_gene: .
CDR3aa: CASSLGQYSNQPQHF
CDR3nt: TGCGCCAGCAGCTTGGGACAGTATAGCAATCAGCCCCAGCATTTT

j_gene: TRBJ1-6
abundance: .
v_gene: TRBV6-5
d_gene: .
CDR3aa: CASSYKATRDSPLHF
CDR3nt: TGTGCCAGCAGTTACAAGGCAACTCGGGATTCACCCCTCCACTTT

j_gene: TRBJ1-1
abundance: .
v_gene: TRBV28
d_gene: TRBD1
CDR3aa: CASSGGQEAFF
CDR3nt: TGTGCCAGCAGCGGGGGACAGGAAGCTTTCTTT

j_gene: TRBJ2-5
abundance: few
v_gene: TRBV7-2
d_gene: TRBD1
CDR3aa: CASSRDRAAETQYF
CDR3nt: TGTGCCAGCAGCCGGGACAGGGCGGCGGAGACCCAGTACTTC

j_gene: TRBJ1-1
abundance: once
v_gene: TRBV9
d_gene: TRBD1
CDR3aa: CASSVGGQGWNTEAFF
CDR3nt: TGTGCCAGCAGCGTAGGGGGACAGGGGTGGAACACTGAAGCTTTCTTT

j_gene: TRBJ1-6
abundance: .
v_gene: TRBV6-5
d_gene: .
CDR3aa: CASSYGGYNSPLHF
CDR3nt: TGTGCCAGCAGTTACGGAGGTTATAATTCACCCCTCCACTTT

j_gene: TRBJ2-3
abundance: .
v_gene: TRBV5-1
d_gene: TRBD2
CDR3aa: CASSSGLAGGGRSTDTQYF
CDR3nt: TGCGCCAGCAGCTCGGGACTAGCGGGAGGGGGCCGGAGCACAGATACGCAGTATTTT

j_gene: TRBJ1-3
abundance: .
v_gene: TRBV9
d_gene: TRBD1
CDR3aa: CASSPWGTGEGNTIYF
CDR3nt: TGTGCCAGCAGCCCGTGGGGGACAGGGGAAGGAAACACCATATATTTT

j_gene: TRBJ1-6
abundance: .
v_gene: TRBV5-1
d_gene: .
CDR3aa: CASSLGPRGNNSPLHF
CDR3nt: TGCGCCAGCAGCCTCGGACCACGGGGTAATAATTCACCCCTCCACTTT

j_gene: TRBJ1-1
abundance: once
v_gene: TRBV7-8
d_gene: .
CDR3aa: CASSSRAGANTEAFF
CDR3nt: TGTGCCAGCAGCTCTAGGGCAGGGGCTAACACTGAAGCTTTCTTT

j_gene: TRBJ2-1
abundance: .
v_gene: TRBV5-5
d_gene: .
CDR3aa: CASSLDSMLSAQFF
CDR3nt: TGTGCCAGCAGCTTGGACAGCATGCTTAGCGCGCAGTTCTTC

j_gene: TRBJ2-1
abundance: .
v_gene: TRBV28
d_gene: TRBD1
CDR3aa: CASSLYATGGKGEQFF
CDR3nt: TGTGCCAGCAGCCTTTACGCGACAGGGGGCAAAGGTGAGCAGTTCTTC

j_gene: TRBJ2-1
abundance: .
v_gene: TRBV15
d_gene: TRBD1
CDR3aa: CATSSRPTGTRYNEQFF
CDR3nt: TGTGCCACCAGCTCCCGCCCGACAGGGACAAGGTACAATGAGCAGTTCTTC

j_gene: TRBJ2-5
abundance: .
v_gene: TRBV13
d_gene: .
CDR3aa: CASSFGQGQETQYF
CDR3nt: TGTGCCAGCAGCTTCGGGCAGGGACAAGAGACCCAGTACTTC

j_gene: TRBJ2-1
abundance: .
v_gene: TRBV28
d_gene: TRBD2
CDR3aa: CASSLLGLAGYNEQFF
CDR3nt: TGTGCCAGCAGTTTACTGGGACTAGCGGGCTACAATGAGCAGTTCTTC

j_gene: TRBJ1-1
abundance: .
v_gene: TRBV28
d_gene: .
CDR3aa: CASSSTGLMNTEAFF
CDR3nt: TGTGCCAGCAGTTCCACTGGGCTAATGAACACTGAAGCTTTCTTT

j_gene: TRBJ1-5
abundance: .
v_gene: TRBV7-2
d_gene: TRBD1
CDR3aa: CASSTTGSNQPQHF
CDR3nt: TGTGCCAGCAGCACGACAGGGAGCAATCAGCCCCAGCATTTT

j_gene: TRBJ2-3
abundance: once
v_gene: TRBV5-4
d_gene: .
CDR3aa: CASSLNLGGGVTDTQYF
CDR3nt: TGTGCCAGCAGCTTGAATTTAGGGGGGGGCGTCACAGATACGCAGTATTTT

j_gene: TRBJ2-5
abundance: .
v_gene: TRBV14
d_gene: TRBD1
CDR3aa: CATAALGQGQETQYF
CDR3nt: TGTGCCACCGCCGCTTTAGGACAGGGACAAGAGACCCAGTACTTC

j_gene: TRBJ1-4
abundance: .
v_gene: TRBV7-2
d_gene: .
CDR3aa: CASSLATEYNEKLFF
CDR3nt: TGTGCCAGCAGCTTAGCGACAGAATATAATGAAAAACTGTTTTTT

j_gene: TRBJ2-5
abundance: few
v_gene: TRBV3-1/TRBV3-2
d_gene: .
CDR3aa: CASSPQRFGETQYF
CDR3nt: TGTGCCAGCAGCCCGCAGCGGTTTGGAGAGACCCAGTACTTC

j_gene: TRBJ2-6
abundance: .
v_gene: TRBV24-1
d_gene: .
CDR3aa: CATSDATPSGANVLTF
CDR3nt: TGTGCCACCAGTGATGCGACTCCCTCTGGGGCCAACGTCCTGACTTTC

j_gene: TRBJ2-7
abundance: .
v_gene: TRBV3-1/TRBV3-2
d_gene: TRBD2
CDR3aa: CASRDSGTSSYEQYF
CDR3nt: TGTGCCAGCAGGGATAGCGGGACGAGCTCCTACGAGCAGTACTTC

j_gene: TRBJ2-1
abundance: few
v_gene: TRBV9
d_gene: TRBD1
CDR3aa: CASSVRGLRSSYNEQFF
CDR3nt: TGTGCCAGCAGCGTTAGGGGGCTCAGGAGCTCCTACAATGAGCAGTTCTTC